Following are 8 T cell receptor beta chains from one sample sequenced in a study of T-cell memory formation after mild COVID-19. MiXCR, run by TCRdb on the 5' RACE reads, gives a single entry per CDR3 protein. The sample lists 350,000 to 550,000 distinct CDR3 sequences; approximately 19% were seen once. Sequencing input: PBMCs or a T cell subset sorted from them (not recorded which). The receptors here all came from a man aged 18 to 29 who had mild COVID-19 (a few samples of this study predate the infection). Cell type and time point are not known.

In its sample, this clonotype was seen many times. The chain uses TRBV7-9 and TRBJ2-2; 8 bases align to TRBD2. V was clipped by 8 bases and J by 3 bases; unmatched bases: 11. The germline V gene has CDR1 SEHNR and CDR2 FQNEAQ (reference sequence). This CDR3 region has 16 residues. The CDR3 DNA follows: TGTGCCAGCGGGGACGTCTCGGGAGGGGACACCGGGGAGCTGTTTTTT. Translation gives CASGDVSGGDTGELFF.

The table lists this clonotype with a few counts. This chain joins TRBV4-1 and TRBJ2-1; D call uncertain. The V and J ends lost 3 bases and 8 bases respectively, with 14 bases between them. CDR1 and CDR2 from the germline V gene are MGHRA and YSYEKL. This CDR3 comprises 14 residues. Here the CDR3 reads CASSQPRAWDEQFF. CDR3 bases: TGCGCCAGCAGCCAGCCTCGGGCCTGGGATGAGCAGTTCTTC.

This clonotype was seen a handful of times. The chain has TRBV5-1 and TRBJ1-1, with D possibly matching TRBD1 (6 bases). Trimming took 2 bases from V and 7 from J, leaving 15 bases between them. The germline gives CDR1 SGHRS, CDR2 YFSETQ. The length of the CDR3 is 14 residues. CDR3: CASSFWTARFEAFF. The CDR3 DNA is TGCGCCAGCAGCTTCTGGACAGCGAGGTTTGAAGCTTTCTTT.

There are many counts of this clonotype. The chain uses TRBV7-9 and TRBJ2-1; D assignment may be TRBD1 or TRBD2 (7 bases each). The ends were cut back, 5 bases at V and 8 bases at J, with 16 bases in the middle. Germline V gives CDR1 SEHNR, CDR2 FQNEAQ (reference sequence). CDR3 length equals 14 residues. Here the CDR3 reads CASSLSGGVDEQFF. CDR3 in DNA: TGTGCCAGCAGCCTTTCAGGGGGGGTGGATGAGCAGTTCTTC.

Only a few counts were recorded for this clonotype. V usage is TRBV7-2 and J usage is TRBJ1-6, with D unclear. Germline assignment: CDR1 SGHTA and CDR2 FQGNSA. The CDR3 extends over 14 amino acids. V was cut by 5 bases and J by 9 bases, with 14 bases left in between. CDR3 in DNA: TGTGCCAGCAGCCCCACCGCGATGGGTTCACCCCTCCACTTT. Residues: CASSPTAMGSPLHF. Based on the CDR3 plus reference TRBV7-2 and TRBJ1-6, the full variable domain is GAGVSQSPSNKVTEKGKDVELRCDPISGHTALYWYRQSLGQGLEFLIYFQGNSAPDKSGLPSDRFSAERTGGSVSTLTIQRTQQEDSAVYLCASSPTAMGSPLHFGNGTRLTVT.

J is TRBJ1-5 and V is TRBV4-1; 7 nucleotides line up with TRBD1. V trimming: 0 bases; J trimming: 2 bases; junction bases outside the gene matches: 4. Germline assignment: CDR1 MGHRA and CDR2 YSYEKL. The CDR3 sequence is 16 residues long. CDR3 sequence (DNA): TGCGCCAGCAGCCAAGAGCAGGGGGGAGGCAATCAGCCCCAGCATTTT. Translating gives CASSQEQGGGNQPQHF.

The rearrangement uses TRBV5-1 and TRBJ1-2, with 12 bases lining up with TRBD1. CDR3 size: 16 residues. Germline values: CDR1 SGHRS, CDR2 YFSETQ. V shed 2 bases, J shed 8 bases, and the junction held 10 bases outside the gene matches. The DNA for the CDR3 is TGCGCCAGCAGCTTACCTTCCGGGACAGGGGGCGAGGGCTACACCTTC. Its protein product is CASSLPSGTGGEGYTF.

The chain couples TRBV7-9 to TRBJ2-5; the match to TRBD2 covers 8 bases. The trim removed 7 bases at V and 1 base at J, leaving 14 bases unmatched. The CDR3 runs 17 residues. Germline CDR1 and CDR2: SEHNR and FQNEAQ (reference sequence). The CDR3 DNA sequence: TGTGCCAGCACCGTATGGGGGATAGCGGGGAGCCAAGAGACCCAGTACTTC. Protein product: CASTVWGIAGSQETQYF.